This note documents a single TCR beta chain sequence. Its cognate antigen is unknown. The conserved phenylalanine or tryptophan is not found at the CDR3 terminus, so this likely reflects a read error. The sample is drawn from a study of CD8+CD57+ T cells in acquired aplastic anemia. Turning to the study itself: The sorted CD4+ and CD8+ cells yielded an average around 3.2 ug of DNA.

This CDR3 has 17 residues. Losses at the gene ends were 3 bases for V and 5 bases for J; bases not matched to a gene: 11. The germline CDR1 and CDR2 sequences are LNHNV and YYDKDF (reference sequence). Study-level points and caveats: Researchers reported that CD8+ Simpson's diversity was not significantly different in patients versus controls.

Patients sequenced had flow cytometry evidence of CD8+CD57+ cell expansion. Acquired aplastic anemia of severe grade affected all patients. For CDR3 and TCR beta VDJ profiling, genomic DNA was the template used. Via MiXCR, TCRdb re-called the reads, giving one row per CDR3 protein. There are about 200,000 distinct CDR3 sequences in the sample; more than 55% occur only once, and about 60% lies in the top ten. The specimen sequenced was sorted CD4+, CD8+, or CD8+CD57+ T cells (not recorded which) from PBMCs. The TCR sequence derives from a human donor with aplastic anemia. The rearrangement joins TRBV15 to TRBJ2-1; 9 bases align to TRBD1. In DNA form, the CDR3 reads TGTGCCACCAGCAGCTCCAGGTCGGGACAGGGTAACAATGAGCAGTTCCTC. The encoded protein is CATSSSRSGQGNNEQFL.